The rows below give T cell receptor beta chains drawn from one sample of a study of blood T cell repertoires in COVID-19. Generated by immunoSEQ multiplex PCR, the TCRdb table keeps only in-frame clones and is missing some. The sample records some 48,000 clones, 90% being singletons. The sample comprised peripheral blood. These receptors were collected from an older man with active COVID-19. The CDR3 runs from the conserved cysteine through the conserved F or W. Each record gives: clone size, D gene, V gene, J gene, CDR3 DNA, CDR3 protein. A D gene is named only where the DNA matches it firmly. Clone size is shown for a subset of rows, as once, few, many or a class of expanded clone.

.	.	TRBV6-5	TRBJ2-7	TGTGCCAGCACACGCCCCGGGTCCCCAACCTACGAGCAGTACTTC	CASTRPGSPTYEQYF
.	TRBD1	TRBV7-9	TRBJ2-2	TGTGCCAGCAGCTTAGGGACAGGGGGACCCGGGGAGCTGTTTTTT	CASSLGTGGPGELFF
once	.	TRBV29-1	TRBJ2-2	TGCAGCGCCCGCCGCGGCACCGGGGAGCTGTTTTTT	CSARRGTGELFF
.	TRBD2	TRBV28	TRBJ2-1	TGTGCCAGCAGACCCGACACTAGCGGCTACAATGAGCAGTTCTTC	CASRPDTSGYNEQFF
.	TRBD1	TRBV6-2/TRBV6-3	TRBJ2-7	TGTGCCAGCAGTTTTCACAGGGGCCTCGAGCAGTACTTC	CASSFHRGLEQYF
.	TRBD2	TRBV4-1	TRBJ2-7	TGCGCCAGCAGCCAAGACCTACTAGCGGGAGCCTCCTACGAGCAGTACTTC	CASSQDLLAGASYEQYF
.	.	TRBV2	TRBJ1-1	TGTGCCAGCAGTTTCGACAGTAACACTGAAGCTTTCTTT	CASSFDSNTEAFF
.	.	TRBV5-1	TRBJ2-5	TGCGCCAGCAGCTTGGGCACATTCCAAGAGACCCAGTACTTC	CASSLGTFQETQYF
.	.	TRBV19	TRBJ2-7	TGTGCCAGTAGTCTTCAAAACCAAAGACTTTACGAGCAGTACTTC	CASSLQNQRLYEQYF
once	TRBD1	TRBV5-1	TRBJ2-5	TGCGCCAGCAGCCCGGGGACAGCAGTTTTTCAAGAGACCCAGTACTTC	CASSPGTAVFQETQYF
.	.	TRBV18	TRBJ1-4	TGTGCCAGCTCACCCGGGATGAATGAAAAACTGTTTTTT	CASSPGMNEKLFF
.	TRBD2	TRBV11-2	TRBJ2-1	TGTGCCAGCAGCTTAGATAGCGGGAGGTACTATGAGCAGTTCTTC	CASSLDSGRYYEQFF
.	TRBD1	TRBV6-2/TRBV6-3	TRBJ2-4	TGTGCCAGCAGCAAAGAGGACAGGGGAGAGTACTTC	CASSKEDRGEYF
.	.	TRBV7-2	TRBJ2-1	TGTGCCAGCAGCTTTACACCAAGCTCCTACAATGAGCAGTTCTTC	CASSFTPSSYNEQFF
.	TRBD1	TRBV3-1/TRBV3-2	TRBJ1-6	TGTGCCAGCAGTCAAGACAGGGGAAGTTCACCCCTCCACTTT	CASSQDRGSSPLHF
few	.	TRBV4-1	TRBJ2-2	TGCGCCAGCAGCCAGCCCACTAGAGTTCAGGGGGAGCTGTTTTTT	CASSQPTRVQGELFF
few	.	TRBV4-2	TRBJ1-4	TGTGCCAGCAGCCCCCCTAGAGGTGAAAAACTGTTTTTT	CASSPPRGEKLFF
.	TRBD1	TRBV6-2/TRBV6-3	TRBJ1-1	TGTGCCAGCAGTTACGCCGGGACAGGGTTGAACACTGAAGCTTTCTTT	CASSYAGTGLNTEAFF
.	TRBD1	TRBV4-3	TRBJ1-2	TGCGCCAGCAGCCAAGCACATGGTTCATCAGGGGGTATCTATGGCTACACCTTC	CASSQAHGSSGGIYGYTF
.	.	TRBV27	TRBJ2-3	TGTGCCAGCAGTTTATCAGGGCTTAGCGGCGATACGCAGTATTTT	CASSLSGLSGDTQYF
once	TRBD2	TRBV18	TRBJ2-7	TGTGCCAGCTCACCGCCCGGGGCCCAGCGGGGGGGCTACGAGCAGTACTTC	CASSPPGAQRGGYEQYF
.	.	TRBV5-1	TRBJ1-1	TGCGCCAGCAGCTTTGTTTCGACAGGCCTTATGAACACTGAAGCTTTCTTT	CASSFVSTGLMNTEAFF
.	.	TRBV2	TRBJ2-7	TGTGCCAGCAGTGGACCAGGGAACGAGCAGTACTTC	CASSGPGNEQYF
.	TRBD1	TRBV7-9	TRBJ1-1	TGTGCCAGCAGCTCCGGAGACCGGGACAGTGCGAACACTGAAGCTTTCTTT	CASSSGDRDSANTEAFF
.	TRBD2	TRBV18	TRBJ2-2	TGTGCCAGCACAAAGGACGGGGGGACCGGGGAGCTGTTTTTT	CASTKDGGTGELFF
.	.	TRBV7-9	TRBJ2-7	TGTGCCAGCAGCCTAGCGTCCGCCTACGAGCAGTACTTC	CASSLASAYEQYF
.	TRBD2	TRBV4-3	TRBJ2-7	TGCGCCAGCAGCCAAGGCCGTGCGGGGGTCAGCTACGAGCAGTACTTC	CASSQGRAGVSYEQYF
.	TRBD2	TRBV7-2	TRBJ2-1	TGTGCCAGCATCCTAAGCGGGAGAAGGTCCTACAATGAGCAGTTCTTC	CASILSGRRSYNEQFF
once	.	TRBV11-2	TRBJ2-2	TGTGCCAGCAGCTTATTTACTGCTCTCGGGGAGCTGTTTTTT	CASSLFTALGELFF
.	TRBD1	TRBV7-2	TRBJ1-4	TGTGCCAGCAGCTTAAGGACAGGCCTAGGGGAAAAACTGTTTTTT	CASSLRTGLGEKLFF
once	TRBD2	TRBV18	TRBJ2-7	TGTGCCAGCTCATCACCTAGCGGGACTTCCTACGAGCAGTACTTC	CASSSPSGTSYEQYF
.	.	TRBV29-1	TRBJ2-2	TGCAGCGTTGAGCGGTGGGGGGTTCCCGGGGAGCTGTTTTTT	CSVERWGVPGELFF
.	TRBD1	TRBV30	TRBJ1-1	TGTGCCTGGAGGGGACAGAGAAGGGGGGACACTGAAGCTTTCTTT	CAWRGQRRGDTEAFF
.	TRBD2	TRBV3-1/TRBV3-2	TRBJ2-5	TGTGCCAGCAGCCAAGATCCCCTAGCGGGAGGGCGAAAGACCCAGTACTTC	CASSQDPLAGGRKTQYF
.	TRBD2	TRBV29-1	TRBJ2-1	TGCAGCGCCACCCCCGGGGGGGGGCCTAACAATGAGCAGTTCTTC	CSATPGGGPNNEQFF
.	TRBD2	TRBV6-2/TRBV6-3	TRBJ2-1	TGTGCCAGCAGCTCCGGACTAGCGGGATATGGTGAGCAGTTCTTC	CASSSGLAGYGEQFF
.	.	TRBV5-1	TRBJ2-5	TGCGCCAGCAGCCCCGGACTGGAAGAGACCCAGTACTTC	CASSPGLEETQYF
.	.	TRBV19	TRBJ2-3	TGTGCCAGTAGTATCTCCAATAGCGGTCCCGGTTCTATTCGAGATACGCAGTATTTT	CASSISNSGPGSIRDTQYF
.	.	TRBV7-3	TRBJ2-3	TGTGCCAGCTCGGGACAACGCACAGATACGCAGTATTTT	CASSGQRTDTQYF
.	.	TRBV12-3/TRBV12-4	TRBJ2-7	TGTGCCAGCAGGGGTAGGCAGCCCTCGGAGGAGTACTTC	CASRGRQPSEEYF
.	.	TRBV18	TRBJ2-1	TGTGCCAGCTCACCATTACCGTCGAGCGACCCCTACAATGAGCAGTTCTTC	CASSPLPSSDPYNEQFF
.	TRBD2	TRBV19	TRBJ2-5	TGTGCCAGTAGTATTTTGGCTAGCGGGAGAGAGACCCAGTACTTC	CASSILASGRETQYF
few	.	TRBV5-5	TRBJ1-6	TGTGCCAGCAGACCAGGACAGTATTCACCCCTCCACTTT	CASRPGQYSPLHF
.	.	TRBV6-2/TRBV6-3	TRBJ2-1	TGTGCCAGCAGTCGCCAGGGGTATGAGCAGTTCTTC	CASSRQGYEQFF
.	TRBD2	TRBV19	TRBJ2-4	TGTGCCAGTAGTACAACTAGCGGGGGTTACATTCAGTACTTC	CASSTTSGGYIQYF
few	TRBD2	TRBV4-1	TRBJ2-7	TGCGCCAGCAGCCCGGGAGGGCGGGGTCCCTACGAGCAGTACTTC	CASSPGGRGPYEQYF